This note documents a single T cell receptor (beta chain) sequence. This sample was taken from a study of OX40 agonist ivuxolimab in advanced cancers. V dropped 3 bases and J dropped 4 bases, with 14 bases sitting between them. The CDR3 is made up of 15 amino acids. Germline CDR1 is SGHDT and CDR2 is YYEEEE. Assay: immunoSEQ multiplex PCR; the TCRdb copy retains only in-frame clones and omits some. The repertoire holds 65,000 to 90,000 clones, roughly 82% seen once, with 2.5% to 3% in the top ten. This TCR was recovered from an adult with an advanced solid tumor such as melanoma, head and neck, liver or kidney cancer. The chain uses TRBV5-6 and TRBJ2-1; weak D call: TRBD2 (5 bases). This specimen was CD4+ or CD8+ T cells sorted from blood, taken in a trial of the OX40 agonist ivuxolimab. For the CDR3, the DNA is TGTGCCAGCAGCTCAGGACTGACGGCGTACAATGAGCAGTTCTTC. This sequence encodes CASSSGLTAYNEQFF.